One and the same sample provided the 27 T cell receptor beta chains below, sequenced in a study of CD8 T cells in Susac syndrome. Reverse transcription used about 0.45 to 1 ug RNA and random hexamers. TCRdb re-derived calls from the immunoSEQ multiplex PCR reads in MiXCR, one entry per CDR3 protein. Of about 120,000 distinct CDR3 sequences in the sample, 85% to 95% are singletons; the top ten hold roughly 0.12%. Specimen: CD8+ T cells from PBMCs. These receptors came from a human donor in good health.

The CDR3 DNA is TGTGCCAGTATAGGTGGCCACGAGCAGTACTTC. Translated, it gives CASIGGHEQYF. The chain uses TRBV19 and TRBJ2-7; no firm D call. The CDR3 loop spans 11 amino acids. CDR1 LNHDA and CDR2 SQIVND come from the germline V gene (reference sequence). V lost 7 bases to trimming and J lost 5 bases, with 9 bases between them.

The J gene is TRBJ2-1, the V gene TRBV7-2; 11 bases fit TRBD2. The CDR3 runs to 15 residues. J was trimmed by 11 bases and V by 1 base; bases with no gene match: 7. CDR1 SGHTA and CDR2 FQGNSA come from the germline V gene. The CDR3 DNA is TGTGCCAGCAGCTTAGACGAACTAGCGGGGGTGAAGCAGTTCTTC. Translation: CASSLDELAGVKQFF.

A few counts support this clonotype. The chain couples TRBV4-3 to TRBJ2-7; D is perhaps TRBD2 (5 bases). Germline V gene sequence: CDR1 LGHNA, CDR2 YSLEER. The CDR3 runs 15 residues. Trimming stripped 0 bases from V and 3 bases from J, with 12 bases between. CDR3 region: CASSQDFGESYEQYF. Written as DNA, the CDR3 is TGCGCCAGCAGCCAAGATTTTGGGGAGAGCTACGAGCAGTACTTC.

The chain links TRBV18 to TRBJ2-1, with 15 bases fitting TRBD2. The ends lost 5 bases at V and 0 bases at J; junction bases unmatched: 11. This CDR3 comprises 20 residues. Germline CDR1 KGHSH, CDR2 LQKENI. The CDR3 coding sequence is TGTGCCAGCTCAACGCTCGGGACTAGCGGGAGGCCGAGCTCCTACAATGAGCAGTTCTTC. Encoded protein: CASSTLGTSGRPSSYNEQFF.

The CDR3: CASSKEGQGSGNTIYF. As DNA, the CDR3 is TGTGCCAGCAGCAAAGAGGGCCAGGGCTCTGGAAACACCATATATTTT. The gene calls are TRBV21-1 and TRBJ1-3. TRBV21-1 is a documented pseudogene. This CDR3 region has 16 residues.

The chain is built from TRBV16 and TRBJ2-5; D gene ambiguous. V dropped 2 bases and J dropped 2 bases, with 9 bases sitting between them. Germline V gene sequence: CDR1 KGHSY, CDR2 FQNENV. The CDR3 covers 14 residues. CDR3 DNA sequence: TGTGCCAGCAGCCAAGAAGGGTATCAAGAGACCCAGTACTTC. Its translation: CASSQEGYQETQYF.

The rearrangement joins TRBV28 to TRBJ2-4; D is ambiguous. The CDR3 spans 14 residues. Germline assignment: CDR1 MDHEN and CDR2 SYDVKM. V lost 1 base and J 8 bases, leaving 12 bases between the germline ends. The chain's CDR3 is CASSLSIGRYIQYF. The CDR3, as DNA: TGTGCCAGCAGTTTATCAATAGGACGGTACATTCAGTACTTC.

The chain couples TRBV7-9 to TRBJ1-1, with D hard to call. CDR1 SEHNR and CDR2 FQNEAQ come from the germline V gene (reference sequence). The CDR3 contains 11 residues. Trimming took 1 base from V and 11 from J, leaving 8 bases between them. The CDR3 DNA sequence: TGTGCCAGCAGCTTAGAACCGGGGGCTTTCTTT. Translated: CASSLEPGAFF.

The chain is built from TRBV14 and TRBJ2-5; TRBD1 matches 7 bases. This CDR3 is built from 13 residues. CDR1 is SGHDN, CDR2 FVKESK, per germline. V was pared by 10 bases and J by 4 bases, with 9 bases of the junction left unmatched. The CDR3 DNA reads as TGTGCCACCTCGACAGGGTGGCCAGAGACCCAGTACTTC. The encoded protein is CATSTGWPETQYF.

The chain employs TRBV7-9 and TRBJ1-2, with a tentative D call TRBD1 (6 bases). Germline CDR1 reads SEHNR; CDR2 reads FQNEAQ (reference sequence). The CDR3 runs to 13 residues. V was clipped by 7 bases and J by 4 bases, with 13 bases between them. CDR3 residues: CASTPDSFYGYTF. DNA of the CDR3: TGTGCCAGCACCCCGGACAGTTTCTATGGCTACACCTTC.

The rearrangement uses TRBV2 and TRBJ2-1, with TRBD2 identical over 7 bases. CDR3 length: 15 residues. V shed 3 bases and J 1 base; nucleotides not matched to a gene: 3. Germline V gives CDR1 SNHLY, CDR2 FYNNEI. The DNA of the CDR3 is TGTGCCAGCAGTGATAGCGGGCCTTCCTACAATGAGCAGTTCTTC. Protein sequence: CASSDSGPSYNEQFF.

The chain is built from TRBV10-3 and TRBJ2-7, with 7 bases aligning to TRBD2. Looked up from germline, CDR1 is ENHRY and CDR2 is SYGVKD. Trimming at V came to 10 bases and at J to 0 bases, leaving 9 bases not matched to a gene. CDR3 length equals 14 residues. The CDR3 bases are TGTGCCACATTTCAGGGAGGGAACTCCTACGAGCAGTACTTC. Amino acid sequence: CATFQGGNSYEQYF.

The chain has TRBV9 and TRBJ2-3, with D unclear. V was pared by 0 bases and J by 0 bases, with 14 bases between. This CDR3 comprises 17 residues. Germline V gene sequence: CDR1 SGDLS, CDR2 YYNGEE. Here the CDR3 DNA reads TGTGCCAGCAGCGTAGCAGGATCCCGTACTAGCACAGATACGCAGTATTTT. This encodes CASSVAGSRTSTDTQYF.

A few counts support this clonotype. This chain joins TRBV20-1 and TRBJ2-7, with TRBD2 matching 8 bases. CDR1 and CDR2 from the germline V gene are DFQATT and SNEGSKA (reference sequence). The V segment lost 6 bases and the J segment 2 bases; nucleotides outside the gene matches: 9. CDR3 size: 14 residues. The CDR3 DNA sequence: TGCAGTGCCCGAGCACGCGGGGGGACCTACGAGCAGTACTTC. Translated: CSARARGGTYEQYF.

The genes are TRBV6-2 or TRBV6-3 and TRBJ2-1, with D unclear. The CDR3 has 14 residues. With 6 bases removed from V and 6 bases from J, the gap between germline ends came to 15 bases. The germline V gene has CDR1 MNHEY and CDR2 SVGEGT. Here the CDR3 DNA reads TGTGCCAGCAGGGAGTCTCCGTCCGGCAATGAGCAGTTCTTC. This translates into CASRESPSGNEQFF.

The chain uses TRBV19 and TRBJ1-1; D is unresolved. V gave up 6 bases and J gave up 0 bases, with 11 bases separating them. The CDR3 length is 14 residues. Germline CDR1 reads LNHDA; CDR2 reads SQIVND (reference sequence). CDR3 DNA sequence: TGTGCCAGTAGGACTTTAGGGTTGAACACTGAAGCTTTCTTT. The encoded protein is CASRTLGLNTEAFF.

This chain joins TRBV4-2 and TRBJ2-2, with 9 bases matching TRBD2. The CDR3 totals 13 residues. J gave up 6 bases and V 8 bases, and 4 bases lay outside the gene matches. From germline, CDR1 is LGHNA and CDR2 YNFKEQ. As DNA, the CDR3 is TGTGCCAGCGGGGGGACTAGCCCCGGGGAGCTGTTTTTT. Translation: CASGGTSPGELFF.

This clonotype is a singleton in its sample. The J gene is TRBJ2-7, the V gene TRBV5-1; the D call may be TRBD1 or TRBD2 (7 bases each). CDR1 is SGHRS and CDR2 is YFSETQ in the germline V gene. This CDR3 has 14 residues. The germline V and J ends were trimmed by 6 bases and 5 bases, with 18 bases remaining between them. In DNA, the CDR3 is TGCGCCAGCACCCAGACAGGGAGGGTCCACGAGCAGTACTTC. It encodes CASTQTGRVHEQYF. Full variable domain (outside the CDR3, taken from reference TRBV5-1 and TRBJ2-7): KAGVTQTPRYLIKTRGQQVTLSCSPISGHRSVSWYQQTPGQGLQFLFEYFSETQRNKGNFPGRFSGRQFSNSRSEMNVSTLELGDSALYLCASTQTGRVHEQYFGPGTRLTVT.

The chain's CDR3 is CATSSGSSYNEQFF. The CDR3 DNA is TGTGCCACTTCGTCGGGGAGCTCCTACAATGAGCAGTTCTTC. The V call is TRBV6-6, the J call TRBJ2-1; a weak D match, TRBD2 (5 bases). V gave up 10 bases and J gave up 0 bases, with 13 bases separating them. Germline V gene data show CDR1 as MNHNY and CDR2 as SVGAGI (reference sequence). The CDR3 is made up of 14 amino acids.

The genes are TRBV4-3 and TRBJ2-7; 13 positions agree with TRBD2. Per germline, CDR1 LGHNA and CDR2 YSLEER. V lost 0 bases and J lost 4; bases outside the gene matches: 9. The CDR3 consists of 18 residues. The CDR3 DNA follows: TGCGCCAGCAGCCAAGATCCGGTGACTAGCGGGAGGCGGTACGAGCAGTACTTC. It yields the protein CASSQDPVTSGRRYEQYF.

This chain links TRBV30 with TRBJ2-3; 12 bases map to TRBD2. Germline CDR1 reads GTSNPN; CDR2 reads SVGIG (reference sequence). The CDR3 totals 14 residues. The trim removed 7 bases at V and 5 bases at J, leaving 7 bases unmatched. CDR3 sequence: CAYQTSGRQDTQYF. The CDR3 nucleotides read TGTGCCTACCAGACTAGCGGGAGACAAGATACGCAGTATTTT. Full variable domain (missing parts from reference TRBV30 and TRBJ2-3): SQTIHQWPATLVQPVGSPLSLECTVEGTSNPNLYWYRQAAGRGLQLLFYSVGIGQISSEVPQNLSASRPQDRQFILSSKKLLLSDSGFYLCAYQTSGRQDTQYFGPGTRLTVL.

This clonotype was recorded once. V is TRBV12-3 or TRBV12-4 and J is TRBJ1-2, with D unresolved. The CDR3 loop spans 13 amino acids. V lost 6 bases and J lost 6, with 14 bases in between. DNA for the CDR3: TGTGCCAGCAGCCCACCGGGGTCTAATGGCTACACCTTC. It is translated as CASSPPGSNGYTF.

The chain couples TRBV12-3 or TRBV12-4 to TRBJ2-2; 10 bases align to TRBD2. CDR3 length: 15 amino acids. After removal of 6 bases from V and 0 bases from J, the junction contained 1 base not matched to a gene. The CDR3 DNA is TGTGCCAGCAGAACTAGCGGGGCGAACACCGGGGAGCTGTTTTTT. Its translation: CASRTSGANTGELFF.

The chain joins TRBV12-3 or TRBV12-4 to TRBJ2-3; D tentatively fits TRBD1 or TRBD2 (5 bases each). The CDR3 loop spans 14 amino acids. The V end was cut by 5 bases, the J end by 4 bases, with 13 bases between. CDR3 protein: CASSRPGQPDTQYF. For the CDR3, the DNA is TGTGCCAGCAGTCGCCCGGGGCAGCCAGATACGCAGTATTTT.

The CDR3 sequence: CASIRGNTEAFF. CDR3 nucleotide sequence: TGTGCCAGCATTAGGGGGAACACTGAAGCTTTCTTT. V usage is TRBV5-5 and J usage is TRBJ1-1; a possible D gene is TRBD1 (5 bases). V lost 6 bases and J lost 1, with 7 bases in between. The CDR3 length is 12 residues. Per the germline V gene, CDR1 is SGHKS and CDR2 is YYEKEE (reference sequence).

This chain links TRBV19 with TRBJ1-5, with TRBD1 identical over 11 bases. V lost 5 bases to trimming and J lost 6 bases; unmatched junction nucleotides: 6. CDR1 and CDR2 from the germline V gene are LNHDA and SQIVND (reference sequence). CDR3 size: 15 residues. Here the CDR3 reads CASSPRTGGVQPQHF. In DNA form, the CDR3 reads TGTGCCAGTAGTCCCCGGACAGGGGGCGTTCAGCCCCAGCATTTT.

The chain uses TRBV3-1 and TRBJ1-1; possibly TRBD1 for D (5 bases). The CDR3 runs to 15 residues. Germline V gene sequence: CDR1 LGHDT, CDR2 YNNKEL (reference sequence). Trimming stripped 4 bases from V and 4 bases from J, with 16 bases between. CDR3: CASSPQGRVVTEAFF. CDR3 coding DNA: TGTGCCAGCAGCCCCCAGGGCCGGGTAGTCACTGAAGCTTTCTTT.